The subject of this entry is one T cell receptor (beta chain). This sample is part of a study of T cell repertoires in cytomegalovirus infection. The germline CDR1 and CDR2 sequences are SNHLY and FYNNEI. The CDR3 loop spans 15 amino acids. Trimming cost V 6 bases and J 4 bases; bases outside gene matches: 7. MiXCR, run by TCRdb on the reads, gives a single entry per CDR3 protein. Of 350,000 to 450,000 distinct CDR3 sequences listed, around 18% are singletons. The J gene is TRBJ1-1, the V gene TRBV2; 11 nucleotides match TRBD1. This clonotype was sampled from a human donor in good health (CMV status not recorded). Some clones in this sample may be carry-over from other donors' samples. The sequenced sample was PBMCs. CDR3 DNA sequence: TGTGCCAGCAGCGGGGGGACAGGGGGATTCACTGAAGCTTTCTTT. This encodes CASSGGTGGFTEAFF.